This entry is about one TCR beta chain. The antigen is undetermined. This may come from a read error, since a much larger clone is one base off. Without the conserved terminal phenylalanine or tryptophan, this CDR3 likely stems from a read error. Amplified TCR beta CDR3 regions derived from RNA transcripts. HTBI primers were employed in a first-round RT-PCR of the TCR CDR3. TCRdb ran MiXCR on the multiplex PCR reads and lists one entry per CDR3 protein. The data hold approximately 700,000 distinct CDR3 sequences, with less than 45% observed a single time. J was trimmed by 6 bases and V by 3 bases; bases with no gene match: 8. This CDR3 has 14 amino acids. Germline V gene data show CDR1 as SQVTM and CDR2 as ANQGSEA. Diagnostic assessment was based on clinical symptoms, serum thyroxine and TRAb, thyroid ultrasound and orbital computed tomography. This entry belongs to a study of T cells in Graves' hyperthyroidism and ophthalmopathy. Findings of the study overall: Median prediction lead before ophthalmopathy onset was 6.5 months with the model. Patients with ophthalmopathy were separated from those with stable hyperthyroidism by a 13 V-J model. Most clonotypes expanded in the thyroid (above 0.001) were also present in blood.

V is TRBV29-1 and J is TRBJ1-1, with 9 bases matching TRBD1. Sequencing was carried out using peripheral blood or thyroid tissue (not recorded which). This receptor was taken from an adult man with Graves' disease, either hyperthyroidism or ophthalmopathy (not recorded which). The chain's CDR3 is CSVDPDRGGAEAFL. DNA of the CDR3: TGCAGCGTTGACCCGGACAGGGGAGGGGCTGAAGCTTTCCTT.